This section outlines one TCR beta chain sequence together with its context. The antigen is unknown. This sample is part of a study of neurological immune-mediated disorders. Study conclusions and caveats: The expanded clones of different subjects shared no CDR3 amino acid sequences (suggesting private repertoires in all groups).

V gave up 0 bases and J gave up 2 bases, with 12 bases separating them. The CDR3 has 16 residues. Per germline, CDR1 SGHRS and CDR2 YFSETQ. The sample's time point: technical triplicate 1. Sorted libraries were derived from approximately 1 million CD4+ or CD8+ T cells. It was by 5'RACE with 10-nucleotide random UMIs that the cDNA was made. Each sequencing run yielded over 160 million TCR-beta sequences from 15-18 subjects. TCRdb passed the 5' RACE reads through MiXCR, listing each CDR3 protein once. The table lists 25,000 or so distinct CDR3 sequences, 13% of them singletons. The TCR sequence derives from a female donor with HTLV-1-associated myelopathy (HAM/TSP). Sequencing was performed on CD4+ T cells from blood. The chain is built from TRBV5-1 and TRBJ2-1; D gene ambiguous. CDR3 amino acids: CASSLELNSAYNEQFF. For the CDR3, the DNA is TGCGCCAGCAGCTTGGAGCTTAATTCTGCCTACAATGAGCAGTTCTTC.